Each of the 27 T cell receptor beta chains below was sequenced from the same sample in a study of identical twins. TCRdb reprocessed the 5' RACE reads via MiXCR and lists one record per CDR3 protein. The sample comprises more than 1.5 million distinct CDR3 sequences, under 35% of which are singletons, and around 0.25% rests with the top ten. The sample taken for sequencing was cord blood. Receptors were obtained from a newborn girl in good health.

The table lists this clonotype with many counts. The chain recombines TRBV9 with TRBJ2-7, with unresolved D. V was clipped by 4 bases and J by 2 bases, with 13 bases between them. CDR3 size: 14 residues. Germline CDR1 SGDLS, CDR2 YYNGEE. The CDR3 is CASSPSGPTYEQYF. CDR3 sequence (DNA): TGTGCCAGCAGCCCCTCCGGGCCTACCTACGAGCAGTACTTC.

The V call is TRBV27, the J call TRBJ1-1, with D tentatively TRBD1 (5 bases). The CDR3 sequence is 15 residues long. The V gene's germline CDR1 is MNHEY and CDR2 SMNVEV (reference sequence). The ends were cut back, 4 bases at V and 1 base at J, with 13 bases in the middle. The CDR3 bases are TGTGCCAGCAGTTCATTGGGGGTTGGGAACACTGAAGCTTTCTTT. It codes for CASSSLGVGNTEAFF.

With regard to this clonotype: Mismatch with germline at one junction end may stem from a read error. The V call is TRBV7-6, the J call TRBJ2-3, with D tentatively TRBD2 (6 bases). This CDR3 has 15 amino acids. Per the germline V gene, CDR1 is SGHVS and CDR2 is FNYEAQ. CDR3 amino acids: CAGSLTSLDTDTQYF. CDR3 bases: TGTGCCGGCAGCTTAACTAGCTTAGACACAGATACGCAGTATTTT.

This clonotype turned up a few times. J is TRBJ2-5 and V is TRBV6-1; D not certain. The CDR3 runs 14 residues. Trimming took off 4 bases at V and 5 bases at J, with 14 bases between the two ends. CDR1 and CDR2 (germline): MNHNS, SASEGT. Written as DNA, the CDR3 is TGTGCCAGCAGTGGGCTCCCGATGGGGGAGACCCAGTACTTC. Its translation: CASSGLPMGETQYF.

This clonotype was detected only a few times. This sequence joins TRBV21-1 and TRBJ1-4. TRBV21-1 is listed as a pseudogene. The CDR3 has 12 residues. The CDR3 protein is CASSKWPGRLFF. For the CDR3, the DNA is TGTGCCAGCAGCAAATGGCCAGGGAGGTTGTTTTTT.

V is TRBV10-3 and J is TRBJ1-5; D gene ambiguous. V lost 4 bases and J lost 0, with 4 bases in between. The CDR3 length is 13 residues. Germline CDR1 is ENHRY and CDR2 is SYGVKD. The CDR3 loop is CAISVYSNQPQHF. CDR3 DNA: TGTGCCATCAGTGTCTATAGCAATCAGCCCCAGCATTTT.

This clonotype appeared many times. CDR3 protein: CASSQDFGPYEQYF. The CDR3 nucleotides are TGTGCCAGCAGCCAAGATTTCGGCCCTTACGAGCAGTACTTC. The chain uses TRBV4-2 and TRBJ2-7, with D hard to call. The ends were cut back, 0 bases at V and 4 bases at J, with 10 bases in the middle. This CDR3 spans 14 amino acids. CDR1 is LGHNA and CDR2 is YNFKEQ in the germline V gene.

V gene TRBV6-2 or TRBV6-3 combines with J gene TRBJ1-5; no clear D gene. CDR1 and CDR2 from the germline V gene are MNHEY and SVGEGT. Trimming stripped 6 bases from V and 6 bases from J, with 9 bases between. The CDR3 length is 12 residues. The CDR3 region has the DNA TGTGCCAGCAGGACGAGCGGTCAGCCCCAGCATTTT. Its translation is CASRTSGQPQHF.

The chain joins TRBV6-2 or TRBV6-3 to TRBJ2-7; 11 nucleotides align to TRBD2. This CDR3 is built from 14 residues. Trimming removed 8 bases from V and 1 base from J; junction bases left unmatched: 4. Germline values: CDR1 MNHEY, CDR2 SVGEGT. CDR3 DNA sequence: TGTGCCAGCGTCTTAGCGGGGGGGTCCTACGAGCAGTACTTC. It yields the protein CASVLAGGSYEQYF.

Of note for this clonotype: An end of the junction differs from the germline gene, which may be a read error. The chain combines TRBV6-1 with TRBJ1-2; D ambiguous. This CDR3 has 15 residues. Germline CDR1 reads MNHNS; CDR2 reads SASEGT. The CDR3 sequence is CVSSDLDLGYYGYTF. The DNA of the CDR3 is TGTGTCAGCAGCGACTTGGACTTGGGGTACTATGGCTACACCTTC.

This chain connects TRBV28 to TRBJ2-3, with a weak D call TRBD2 (5 bases). This CDR3 comprises 15 residues. CDR1 and CDR2 from the germline V gene are MDHEN and SYDVKM. Trimming removed 3 bases at V and 0 bases at J, with 10 bases between. The CDR3 nucleotides read TGTGCCAGCAGTTTGAGGGCGAAGAGCACAGATACGCAGTATTTT. It specifies CASSLRAKSTDTQYF.

This chain joins TRBV10-1 and TRBJ2-5; D is possibly TRBD2 (6 bases). Looked up from germline, CDR1 is WNHNN and CDR2 is SYGVQD (reference sequence). V shed 4 bases and J shed 5 bases, with 11 bases lying between them. The CDR3 loop spans 13 amino acids. CDR3 in amino acids: CASSAPSDETQYF. The CDR3 DNA sequence: TGCGCCAGCAGTGCGCCTAGCGATGAGACCCAGTACTTC.

This clonotype was counted at least ten times. J is TRBJ1-2 and V is TRBV29-1; no reliable D call. The germline gives CDR1 SQVTM, CDR2 ANQGSEA. The CDR3 extends over 10 amino acids. Trimming stripped 8 bases from V and 6 bases from J, with 10 bases between. Written as DNA, the CDR3 is TGCAGCTCCTTAGGAGATGGCTACACCTTC. Amino acid sequence: CSSLGDGYTF.

Note on this clonotype: The junction shows a germline mismatch at one end, possibly a read error. The chain joins TRBV7-9 to TRBJ1-2; D not certain. CDR1 and CDR2 from the germline V gene are SEHNR and FQNEAQ (reference sequence). This CDR3 has 14 amino acids. CDR3 nucleotides: TGTGCCGGCAGCTTAAGGGCACAGAACTATGGCTACACCTTC. Protein product: CAGSLRAQNYGYTF.

This rearrangement joins TRBV9 to TRBJ2-7; D gene uncertain. V gave up 0 bases and J gave up 7 bases, with 14 bases separating them. Germline CDR1 reads SGDLS; CDR2 reads YYNGEE. The CDR3 consists of 14 residues. CDR3 nucleotides: TGTGCCAGCAGCGTAGAACCGTCCTACAATGAGCAGTACTTC. Protein product: CASSVEPSYNEQYF.

In this sample, this clonotype turned up a few times. The junction departs from germline at one end; a sequencing error may be responsible. Here the CDR3 DNA reads TGCGCCAGCAGCTTGGCGGTGTCTAACTATGACTACACCTTC. Amino acids: CASSLAVSNYDYTF. The chain employs TRBV5-1 and TRBJ1-2, with D uncertain. CDR1 and CDR2 (germline): SGHRS, YFSETQ. The CDR3 runs 14 residues. The full variable domain, completed using reference TRBV5-1 and TRBJ1-2, is KAGVTQTPRYLIKTRGQQVTLSCSPISGHRSVSWYQQTPGQGLQFLFEYFSETQRNKGNFPGRFSGRQFSNSRSEMNVSTLELGDSALYLCASSLAVSNYDYTFGSGTRLTVV.

The chain carries TRBV6-1 and TRBJ2-7, with D perhaps given as TRBD1 or TRBD2 (5 bases each). Germline V gene sequence: CDR1 MNHNS, CDR2 SASEGT. Trimming took off 0 bases at V and 3 bases at J, with 12 bases between the two ends. This CDR3 has 15 residues. As DNA, the CDR3 is TGTGCCAGCAGTGAAGCGAGGGGTTCCAACTACGAGCAGTACTTC. Translated, it gives CASSEARGSNYEQYF.

In its sample, this clonotype was seen a few times. V is TRBV4-2 and J is TRBJ2-1; tentative D call: TRBD2 (7 bases). V was pared by 2 bases and J by 3 bases, with 20 bases between. From germline, CDR1 is LGHNA and CDR2 YNFKEQ. This CDR3 is built from 18 residues. This CDR3 reads CASSQLGGGTLDYNEQFF. DNA for the CDR3: TGTGCCAGCAGCCAACTAGGGGGGGGGACACTAGACTACAATGAGCAGTTCTTC.

The V call is TRBV5-4, the J call TRBJ1-2; D perhaps matches TRBD1 (5 bases). Germline CDR1 SGHNT, CDR2 YYREEE (reference sequence). V was trimmed by 2 bases and J by 4 bases, leaving 15 bases between them. The CDR3 has 15 amino acids. CDR3 loop: CASSLKGTEGYGYTF. The CDR3 DNA sequence: TGTGCCAGCAGCTTAAAGGGGACGGAAGGCTATGGCTACACCTTC.

This clonotype was seen more than once but under ten times. The V call is TRBV10-3, the J call TRBJ1-1; D unresolved. The CDR3 extends over 13 amino acids. The V and J ends lost 3 bases and 1 base respectively, with 6 bases between them. CDR1 and CDR2 (germline): ENHRY, SYGVKD. The CDR3 is CAISDEGNTEAFF. CDR3 in DNA: TGTGCCATCAGTGACGAAGGGAACACTGAAGCTTTCTTT.

This clonotype showed up just a few times. The genes are TRBV7-2 and TRBJ2-1; 14 bases are a match to TRBD2. The CDR3 spans 17 residues. Trimming removed 3 bases from V and 5 bases from J; junction bases left unmatched: 6. Germline CDR1 is SGHTA and CDR2 is FQGNSA. The CDR3 here is CASSFAGTSGRHNEQFF. CDR3 DNA: TGTGCCAGCAGCTTCGCCGGGACTAGCGGGAGACACAATGAGCAGTTCTTC.

The V gene is TRBV12-3 or TRBV12-4, the J gene TRBJ1-5; 8 positions agree with TRBD1. There are 15 residues in the CDR3. V trimming: 4 bases; J trimming: 5 bases; junction bases outside the gene matches: 7. DNA for the CDR3: TGTGCCAGCAGTTCACGGACAGGGAGGGATCAGCCCCAGCATTTT. This translates into CASSSRTGRDQPQHF.

The chain has TRBV5-1 and TRBJ2-3; TRBD2 aligns across 8 bases. CDR3 length equals 14 residues. V trimming: 7 bases; J trimming: 4 bases; junction bases outside the gene matches: 8. Germline V gene lookup returns CDR1 SGHRS and CDR2 YFSETQ. CDR3 sequence: CASFWTSLSDTQYF. The CDR3 DNA follows: TGCGCCAGCTTTTGGACTAGCCTTTCAGATACGCAGTATTTT.

A few counts support this clonotype. V gene TRBV12-3 or TRBV12-4 combines with J gene TRBJ1-5, with TRBD1 matching 11 bases. J gave up 6 bases and V 5 bases, and 6 bases lay outside the gene matches. This CDR3 is 15 amino acids long. CDR3 sequence: CASSISDRGLQPQHF. Written as DNA, the CDR3 is TGTGCCAGCAGTATATCGGACAGGGGGCTTCAGCCCCAGCATTTT.

The V call is TRBV7-2, the J call TRBJ1-1; D is unclear. The germline V gene has CDR1 SGHTA and CDR2 FQGNSA. CDR3 size: 12 residues. V was clipped by 7 bases and J by 4 bases, with 10 bases between them. The CDR3 sequence: CASKERSTEAFF. In nucleotides, the CDR3 is TGTGCCAGCAAGGAGAGAAGCACTGAAGCTTTCTTT.

The V gene is TRBV3-1, the J gene TRBJ2-7; 9 bases are shared with TRBD2. Germline values: CDR1 LGHDT, CDR2 YNNKEL (reference sequence). J gave up 4 bases and V 5 bases, and 9 bases lay outside the gene matches. The CDR3 extends over 15 amino acids. Written as DNA, the CDR3 is TGTGCCAGCAGCAATCCCGCTAGCGGGACATACGAGCAGTACTTC. It is translated as CASSNPASGTYEQYF.

The chain joins TRBV6-5 to TRBJ1-1; D is perhaps TRBD1 (5 bases). CDR3 length: 16 residues. Germline CDR1 MNHEY, CDR2 SVGAGI. Trimming took off 2 bases at V and 2 bases at J, with 15 bases between the two ends. The CDR3 bases are TGTGCCAGCAGTTACCGGGTCTCCGGGACCAACACTGAAGCTTTCTTT. It specifies CASSYRVSGTNTEAFF.